A selection of T cell receptor beta chains follows, all from one sample in a study of T-cell memory formation after mild COVID-19. TCRdb redid the calling of the 5' RACE reads with MiXCR, one entry per CDR3 protein. The sample has 35,000 to 50,000 distinct CDR3 sequences, roughly 9% seen once. The sequenced material came from PBMCs or a T cell subset sorted from them (not recorded which). The receptors originated from an adult woman who had mild COVID-19 (a few samples of this study predate the infection). Cell type and time point are not known. Each CDR3 is given without its conserved first and last residue.

V gene	J gene	CDR3 protein
TRBV9	TRBJ2-7	ASSVRSGRGNYEQY
TRBV12-3/TRBV12-4	TRBJ1-4	ASSLGWKEKLF
TRBV7-3	TRBJ2-5	ASGKGRDPETQY
TRBV5-1	TRBJ2-1	ASSFGVENEQF
TRBV7-9	TRBJ1-6	ASSLSGRRNSPLH
TRBV4-1	TRBJ1-2	ASSQGADRGLGGYT
TRBV6-2/TRBV6-3	TRBJ2-7	ASSRLAVSYEQY
TRBV6-6	TRBJ2-3	ASSSPPSGTDNTDTQY
TRBV6-5	TRBJ1-2	ASSYSGTGAGYT
TRBV5-6	TRBJ2-6	ASSFAREGANVLT
TRBV29-1	TRBJ2-1	SVEDWTSGEQF
TRBV18	TRBJ1-5	ASSPPGQGSQPQH
TRBV7-2	TRBJ2-5	ASSPGLQETQY
TRBV27	TRBJ1-5	ASSFYRGPGQPQH
TRBV12-3/TRBV12-4	TRBJ2-5	ASSLSPGQRTQY
TRBV20-1	TRBJ2-1	SASPSAGLNEQF
TRBV28	TRBJ2-7	ASRDSLLAEQY
TRBV5-1	TRBJ1-1	ASSLAGETEAF
TRBV6-5	TRBJ2-3	ASSYSGTLFRTDTQY
TRBV12-3/TRBV12-4	TRBJ2-3	ASRLLAGVNTDTQY
TRBV5-1	TRBJ2-3	ASSLPPDTQY
TRBV6-5	TRBJ2-1	ASTSGQGVNEQF
TRBV12-3/TRBV12-4	TRBJ2-3	ASSPWKTYTDTQY